The T cell receptor (beta chain) under discussion was sequenced for a study of tumor-infiltrating lymphocytes in primary liver carcinoma. Whole-study findings and limits: In tumor-adjacent and tumor-blood pairs, overlap was lower than in tumor region pairs.

This clonotype appeared a few times. As yet, its antigen is unknown. Researchers drew blood RNA from unsorted whole blood and extracted germline DNA as well. Presurgery, 3 to 4 milliliters of peripheral blood were collected. Starting from 500 ng of total RNA, TCR beta cDNA was produced with a primer in the constant region. It was through three nested multiplex PCR rounds of slightly modified ARM-PCR that TCR beta libraries arose. The first two PCR rounds used TRBV1-TRBV30 forward primers with a C-beta reverse primer, roughly 11 cycles each. MiXCR, applied by TCRdb to the multiplex PCR reads, yields one record per CDR3 protein. The sample shows hundreds of thousands of distinct CDR3 sequences, almost 60% of them seen only once. This CDR3 comprises 18 residues. Looked up from germline, CDR1 is MGHRA and CDR2 is YSYEKL. V lost 4 bases and J lost 5; bases outside the gene matches: 17.

This TCR came from a young woman with primary liver carcinoma and hepatitis B virus infection. What was sequenced was peripheral blood. The V and J genes are TRBV4-1 and TRBJ1-2; TRBD1 matches at 9 bases. The CDR3 coding sequence is TGCGCCAGCAGCCCAACTGGAGGATACAGGGGGCCCCGGTATGGCTACACCTTC. Translating gives CASSPTGGYRGPRYGYTF.